The 32 T cell receptor beta chains listed next were all sequenced from one sample in a study of blood T cell repertoires in COVID-19. The data were produced by immunoSEQ multiplex PCR, yet TCRdb's version contains in-frame clones alone and is incomplete. The data show around 120,000 clones, about 90% seen once. The sequencing sample was made of peripheral blood. Source of these receptors: a woman between 65 and 79 years old with acute or convalescent COVID-19.

This chain links TRBV5-4 with TRBJ1-4; 7 nucleotides align to TRBD1. CDR3 length: 19 amino acids. Germline CDR1 is SGHNT and CDR2 is YYREEE (reference sequence). The junction had 15 bases not matched to a gene; V was cut back by 4 bases and J by 0 bases. The CDR3 loop reads CASSGRQGQGGATNEKLFF. The CDR3 nucleotides are TGTGCCAGCAGCGGACGACAGGGTCAAGGAGGGGCAACTAATGAAAAACTGTTTTTT.

The chain is built from TRBV5-4 and TRBJ2-3; TRBD2 aligns across 9 bases. Germline CDR1 is SGHNT and CDR2 is YYREEE (reference sequence). The CDR3 covers 14 residues. The J segment lost 4 bases and the V segment lost 7 bases, leaving 7 bases of the junction unmatched. CDR3 sequence: CASFARGGPDTQYF. CDR3 bases: TGTGCCAGCTTTGCGCGGGGGGGCCCAGATACGCAGTATTTT.

The chain joins TRBV10-3 to TRBJ1-5; TRBD1 matches at 9 bases. Germline loops: CDR1 ENHRY, CDR2 SYGVKD. This CDR3 has 14 residues. V shed 3 bases and J 7 bases; nucleotides not matched to a gene: 4. CDR3 nucleotides: TGTGCCATCAGTGAAGGGGACAGGGCCCAGCCCCAGCATTTT. Translated: CAISEGDRAQPQHF.

This rearrangement joins TRBV5-1 to TRBJ1-3; tentatively, D is TRBD1 (5 bases). The CDR3 spans 13 residues. V was trimmed by 4 bases and J by 8 bases, leaving 13 bases between them. The germline gives CDR1 SGHRS, CDR2 YFSETQ. CDR3 sequence: CASSMEGVDTIYF. The DNA of the CDR3 is TGCGCCAGCAGCATGGAAGGGGTGGACACCATATATTTT.

V gene TRBV30 combines with J gene TRBJ1-6; D is unresolved. Germline V gene data show CDR1 as GTSNPN and CDR2 as SVGIG (reference sequence). V gave up 7 bases and J gave up 9 bases, with 13 bases separating them. The CDR3 loop spans 12 amino acids. CDR3 in amino acids: CAYARALSPLHF. CDR3 nucleotides: TGTGCCTACGCGAGGGCACTTTCACCCCTCCACTTT.

This clone was recorded once. The V gene is TRBV30, the J gene TRBJ1-3; weak D call: TRBD1 (6 bases). Trimming cost V 5 bases and J 8 bases, with 13 bases left between them. Germline V CDR1 and CDR2: GTSNPN, SVGIG (reference sequence). The CDR3 spans 12 residues. The CDR3 here is CAWDRGGDTIYF. CDR3 bases: TGTGCCTGGGATCGAGGGGGGGACACCATATATTTT. The full variable domain, completed using reference TRBV30 and TRBJ1-3, is SQTIHQWPATLVQPVGSPLSLECTVEGTSNPNLYWYRQAAGRGLQLLFYSVGIGQISSEVPQNLSASRPQDRQFILSSKKLLLSDSGFYLCAWDRGGDTIYFGEGSWLTVV.

The V and J genes are TRBV28 and TRBJ1-1, with D perhaps matching TRBD1 (5 bases). Looked up from germline, CDR1 is MDHEN and CDR2 is SYDVKM. This CDR3 region has 13 residues. Trimming took 5 bases from V and 5 from J, leaving 12 bases between them. This chain's CDR3 is CASSTNDRTEAFF. For the CDR3, the DNA is TGTGCCAGCAGTACAAATGACAGAACTGAAGCTTTCTTT.

In its sample, this clone was seen a few times. V gene TRBV6-5 combines with J gene TRBJ2-2; 7 nucleotides line up with TRBD1. Germline V gene data show CDR1 as MNHEY and CDR2 as SVGAGI. This CDR3 contains 15 residues. Germline trimming cut 5 bases from V and 1 base from J; bases unmatched to any gene: 4. As DNA, the CDR3 is TGTGCCAGCAGTATCCGGACAGGGAACACCGGGGAGCTGTTTTTT. Residues: CASSIRTGNTGELFF.

The V and J genes are TRBV5-8 and TRBJ1-3; TRBD1 aligns across 9 bases. The CDR3 is 15 amino acids. Trimming at V came to 3 bases and at J to 1 base, leaving 2 bases not matched to a gene. Per the germline V gene, CDR1 is SGHTS and CDR2 is YDEGEE. CDR3 nucleotide sequence: TGTGCCAGCAGCTCGGGACAGGGATCTGGAAACACCATATATTTT. Its protein is CASSSGQGSGNTIYF.

J is TRBJ2-2 and V is TRBV19; D gene ambiguous. CDR3 size: 14 residues. Germline assignment: CDR1 LNHDA and CDR2 SQIVND (reference sequence). Trimming left V 8 bases short and J 3 bases short, with 13 bases between. The CDR3 nucleotides read TGTGCCAGTGCTGAGGCCATGGACACCGGGGAGCTGTTTTTT. The encoded protein is CASAEAMDTGELFF.

The chain joins TRBV7-2 to TRBJ2-7; TRBD1 aligns across 7 bases. The CDR3 spans 14 residues. In germline, CDR1 is SGHTA, CDR2 FQGNSA. V lost 5 bases to trimming and J lost 0 bases; unmatched junction nucleotides: 4. This chain's CDR3 is CASSRDRSSYEQYF. The CDR3 region has the DNA TGTGCCAGCAGCCGGGACAGAAGCTCCTACGAGCAGTACTTC.

The V call is TRBV9, the J call TRBJ2-5, with 8 positions matching TRBD2. The V gene's germline CDR1 is SGDLS and CDR2 YYNGEE. The V segment lost 6 bases and the J segment 1 base; nucleotides outside the gene matches: 11. The CDR3 is made up of 16 amino acids. CDR3 protein: CASTRTPGGSQETQYF. CDR3 DNA sequence: TGTGCCAGCACCAGGACCCCGGGGGGGAGCCAAGAGACCCAGTACTTC.

The genes are TRBV5-5 and TRBJ2-3, with 12 bases aligning to TRBD2. The CDR3 is 16 amino acids. Unmatched junction bases numbered 3, after V lost 3 bases and J lost 1 base. CDR1 is SGHKS, CDR2 YYEKEE, per germline (reference sequence). The CDR3 DNA follows: TGTGCCAGCAGCTCGGGACTAGCGGGTCGCACAGATACGCAGTATTTT. Residues: CASSSGLAGRTDTQYF.

This sequence joins TRBV4-1 and TRBJ1-2, with D possibly TRBD1 on 6 matching bases. The CDR3 contains 16 residues. Per germline, CDR1 MGHRA and CDR2 YSYEKL. V dropped 0 bases and J dropped 4 bases, with 15 bases sitting between them. This chain's CDR3 is CASSQDRTARRYGYTF. For the CDR3, the DNA is TGCGCCAGCAGCCAAGACCGGACAGCTCGTCGCTATGGCTACACCTTC.

The J gene is TRBJ2-3, the V gene TRBV20-1; no clear D. The germline V gene has CDR1 DFQATT and CDR2 SNEGSKA (reference sequence). V lost 3 bases and J lost 6, with 7 bases in between. CDR3 length equals 11 residues. CDR3 nucleotides: TGCAGTGCTAGTCCCCGGGATACGCAGTATTTT. The encoded protein is CSASPRDTQYF.

The sample holds one count of this clone. This sequence joins TRBV11-2 and TRBJ2-2, with a tentative D call TRBD2 (7 bases). Germline V gene sequence: CDR1 SGHAT, CDR2 FQNNGV. V was shortened by 8 bases and J by 5 bases, with 12 bases between the two germline ends. The CDR3 covers 13 residues. CDR3 amino acids: CASGEGGTGELFF. As DNA, the CDR3 is TGTGCCAGCGGGGAGGGGGGAACCGGGGAGCTGTTTTTT.

The chain uses TRBV9 and TRBJ2-2, with D perhaps matching TRBD1 (5 bases). This CDR3 is 15 amino acids long. CDR1 and CDR2 (germline): SGDLS, YYNGEE. Trimming pared 0 bases from V and 4 bases from J, leaving 10 bases between. CDR3: CASSVGGASTGELFF. DNA for the CDR3: TGTGCCAGCAGCGTAGGTGGGGCTTCCACCGGGGAGCTGTTTTTT.

The CDR3 here is CASSTRTSPSTDTQYF. CDR3 sequence (DNA): TGTGCCAGCAGCACCCGGACTAGTCCCTCGACAGATACGCAGTATTTT. V is TRBV9 and J is TRBJ2-3; 7 positions match TRBD2. Germline loops: CDR1 SGDLS, CDR2 YYNGEE. V lost 4 bases, J lost 3 bases, and 11 bases stayed unmatched. This CDR3 has 16 amino acids.

V and J are TRBV5-1 and TRBJ1-6; D perhaps matches TRBD1 (5 bases). In germline, CDR1 is SGHRS, CDR2 YFSETQ. V gave up 3 bases and J gave up 6 bases, with 13 bases separating them. CDR3 length: 15 amino acids. CDR3 in amino acids: CASSSGTPANSPLHF. In nucleotides, the CDR3 is TGCGCCAGCAGCTCCGGGACTCCTGCTAATTCACCCCTCCACTTT.

V gene TRBV30 combines with J gene TRBJ2-1, with TRBD1 as a possible D gene (6 bases). CDR1 GTSNPN and CDR2 SVGIG come from the germline V gene (reference sequence). Between the trimmed V and J ends, which lost 1 base and 8 bases, there was a span of 12 bases. The CDR3 extends over 13 amino acids. The CDR3 sequence: CAWSATGYHEQFF. For the CDR3, the DNA is TGTGCCTGGAGTGCTACAGGGTATCATGAGCAGTTCTTC.

The chain couples TRBV3-1 (or the pseudogene TRBV3-2) to TRBJ1-2; 10 bases align to TRBD1. CDR3 length equals 15 residues. Per germline, CDR1 LGHDT and CDR2 YNNKEL (reference sequence). Trimming at V came to 6 bases and at J to 7 bases, leaving 11 bases not matched to a gene. CDR3 DNA sequence: TGTGCCAGCAGACGTGGGACAGGGGACTCCTCTGGCTACACCTTC. Translated: CASRRGTGDSSGYTF.

This clone has a single count. This rearrangement joins TRBV28 to TRBJ2-5, with D perhaps matching TRBD1 (6 bases). This CDR3 has 13 amino acids. The germline V gene encodes CDR1 MDHEN and CDR2 SYDVKM. Trimming took off 10 bases at V and 2 bases at J, with 14 bases between the two ends. CDR3 nucleotides: TGTGCCACCTTGACACAGGGTCAAGAGACCCAGTACTTC. Translation: CATLTQGQETQYF.

The rearrangement links TRBV18 to TRBJ1-5; D remains ambiguous. The length of the CDR3 is 15 residues. Germline V gives CDR1 KGHSH, CDR2 LQKENI. V was trimmed by 2 bases and J by 4 bases, leaving 12 bases between them. For the CDR3, the DNA is TGTGCCAGCTCACCAAATAGTGCGGGGAATCAGCCCCAGCATTTT. This gives the protein CASSPNSAGNQPQHF.

The genes are TRBV3-1 (or the pseudogene TRBV3-2) and TRBJ1-6, with D maybe TRBD1 (5 bases). The CDR3 contains 14 residues. V shed 2 bases and J shed 9 bases, with 11 bases lying between them. CDR1 is LGHDT, CDR2 YNNKEL, per germline (reference sequence). CDR3 residues: CASSQSQGGSPLHF. Here the CDR3 DNA reads TGTGCCAGCAGCCAATCGCAGGGCGGTTCACCCCTCCACTTT.

The chain joins TRBV7-9 to TRBJ2-5; TRBD2 aligns across 12 bases. The trim removed 3 bases at V and 2 bases at J, leaving 1 base unmatched. Germline CDR1 reads SEHNR; CDR2 reads FQNEAQ (reference sequence). The CDR3 is made up of 15 amino acids. The CDR3 coding sequence is TGTGCCAGCAGCTTGACTAGCGGGGGACAAGAGACCCAGTACTTC. Amino acids: CASSLTSGGQETQYF. The entire variable domain, with the rest obtained from reference TRBV7-9 and TRBJ2-5, is as follows: DTGVSQNPRHKITKRGQNVTFRCDPISEHNRLYWYRQTLGQGPEFLTYFQNEAQLEKSRLLSDRFSAERPKGSFSTLEIQRTEQGDSAMYLCASSLTSGGQETQYFGPGTRLLVL.

In its sample, this clone was seen once. This chain joins TRBV5-4 and TRBJ1-1; D perhaps matches TRBD1 (5 bases). Germline values: CDR1 SGHNT, CDR2 YYREEE (reference sequence). The CDR3 contains 12 residues. The CDR3 is CAVGRGDTEAFF. CDR3 bases: TGTGCAGTCGGGAGGGGTGACACTGAAGCTTTCTTT. The full variable domain, in which reference TRBV5-4 and TRBJ1-1 provide the parts outside the CDR3, is ETGVTQSPTHLIKTRGQQVTLRCSSQSGHNTVSWYQQALGQGPQFIFQYYREEENGRGNFPPRFSGLQFPNYSSELNVNALELDDSALYLCAVGRGDTEAFFGQGTRLTVV.

The rearrangement uses TRBV11-2 and TRBJ2-7; the match to TRBD2 covers 11 bases. From germline, CDR1 is SGHAT and CDR2 FQNNGV. The junction had 7 bases not matched to a gene; V was cut back by 5 bases and J by 4 bases. This CDR3 comprises 15 residues. This CDR3 reads CASSHPSGGRYEQYF. The CDR3, as DNA: TGTGCCAGCAGCCACCCTAGCGGGGGGCGGTACGAGCAGTACTTC.

V and J are TRBV4-1 and TRBJ1-1, with 7 bases fitting TRBD1. V was pared by 6 bases and J by 1 base, with 5 bases of the junction left unmatched. Germline CDR1 and CDR2: MGHRA and YSYEKL. The CDR3 runs 14 residues. The CDR3 DNA reads as TGCGCCAGCAGGGCCGGGACAGCGAACACTGAAGCTTTCTTT. Amino acid sequence: CASRAGTANTEAFF.

The V call is TRBV7-2, the J call TRBJ1-5; D is uncertain. The germline gives CDR1 SGHTA, CDR2 FQGNSA. CDR3 size: 15 residues. Trimming left V 4 bases short and J 4 bases short, with 14 bases between. CDR3 in DNA: TGTGCCAGCAGCTCATCCTACCCCCCAAATCAGCCCCAGCATTTT. Its translation is CASSSSYPPNQPQHF.

This chain uses TRBV4-1 with TRBJ1-1, with a possible D match to TRBD1 (5 bases). The CDR3 runs 13 residues. Germline CDR1 is MGHRA and CDR2 is YSYEKL. V dropped 0 bases and J dropped 12 bases, with 14 bases sitting between them. The CDR3 loop reads CASSQERSTGPFF. The CDR3 nucleotides are TGCGCCAGCAGCCAAGAGCGAAGTACAGGCCCTTTCTTT.

This chain connects TRBV6-1 to TRBJ2-2, with 10 bases fitting TRBD2. The CDR3 is 15 amino acids. V trimming: 2 bases; J trimming: 7 bases; junction bases outside the gene matches: 4. CDR1 MNHNS and CDR2 SASEGT come from the germline V gene. CDR3 amino acids: CASSEKAGGIGELFF. The CDR3 DNA is TGTGCCAGCAGTGAAAAAGCGGGAGGGATCGGGGAGCTGTTTTTT.

V usage is TRBV24-1 and J usage is TRBJ1-2; 11 bases agree with TRBD1. The CDR3 has 15 residues. V lost 3 bases, J lost 8 bases, and 7 bases stayed unmatched. From germline, CDR1 is KGHDR and CDR2 SFDVKD. CDR3 DNA: TGTGCCACCAGTGATGACCGGACAGGGGGCGTCGGCTACACCTTC. Translating gives CATSDDRTGGVGYTF.